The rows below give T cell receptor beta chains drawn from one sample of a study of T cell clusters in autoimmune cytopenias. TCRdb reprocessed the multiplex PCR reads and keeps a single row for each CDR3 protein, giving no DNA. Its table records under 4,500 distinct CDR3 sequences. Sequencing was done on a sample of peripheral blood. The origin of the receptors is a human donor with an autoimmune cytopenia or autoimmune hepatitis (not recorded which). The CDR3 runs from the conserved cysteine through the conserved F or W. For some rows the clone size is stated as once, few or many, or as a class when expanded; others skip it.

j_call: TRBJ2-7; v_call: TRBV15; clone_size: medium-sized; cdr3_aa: CATSRDSYEQYF
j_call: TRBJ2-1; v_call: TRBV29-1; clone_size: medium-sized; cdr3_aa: CSVAGGAYNEQFF
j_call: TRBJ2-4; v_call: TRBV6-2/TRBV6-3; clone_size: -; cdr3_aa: CASSLAGQGFSIQYF
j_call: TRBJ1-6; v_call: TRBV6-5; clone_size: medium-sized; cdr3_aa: CASSLSGVNSPLHF
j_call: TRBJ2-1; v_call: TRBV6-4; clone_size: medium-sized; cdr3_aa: CASSSQESSYNEQFF
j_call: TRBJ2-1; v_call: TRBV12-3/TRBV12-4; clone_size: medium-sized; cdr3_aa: CASSLGQGNEQFF
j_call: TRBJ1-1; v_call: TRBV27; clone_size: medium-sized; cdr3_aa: CASSPMAGNTEAFF
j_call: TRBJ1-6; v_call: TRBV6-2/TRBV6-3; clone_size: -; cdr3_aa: CASNRGGVISPLHF
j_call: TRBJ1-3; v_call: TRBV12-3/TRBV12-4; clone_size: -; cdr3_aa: CASSLSVAGISVYF
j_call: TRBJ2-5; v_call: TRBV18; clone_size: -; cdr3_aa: CASSLTEQETQYF
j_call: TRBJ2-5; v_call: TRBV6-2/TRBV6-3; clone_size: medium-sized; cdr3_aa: CASSASLLGTQYF
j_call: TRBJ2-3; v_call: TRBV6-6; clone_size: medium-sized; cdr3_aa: CASSLGQPAVDTQYF
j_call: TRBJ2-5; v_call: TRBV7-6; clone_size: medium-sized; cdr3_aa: CASSFWGGETQYF
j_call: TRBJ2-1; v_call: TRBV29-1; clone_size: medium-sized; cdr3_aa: CSAPTRLNEQFF
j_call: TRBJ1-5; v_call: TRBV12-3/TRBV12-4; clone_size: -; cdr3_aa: CASSLQGGNNQPQHF
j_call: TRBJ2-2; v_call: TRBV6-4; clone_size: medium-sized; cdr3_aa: CASSTGQNTGELFF
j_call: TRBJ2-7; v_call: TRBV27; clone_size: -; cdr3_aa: CASSDGQGDYEQYF
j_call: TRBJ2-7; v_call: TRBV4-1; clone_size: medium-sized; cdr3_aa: CASSPPGQGYYEQYF
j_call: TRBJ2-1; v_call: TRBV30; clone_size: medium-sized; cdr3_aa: CAWRLAGGGEQFF
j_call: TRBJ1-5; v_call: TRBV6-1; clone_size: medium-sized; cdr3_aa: CASSDIPRYSNQPQHF
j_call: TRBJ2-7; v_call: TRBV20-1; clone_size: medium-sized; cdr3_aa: CSARTAGALRYEQYF
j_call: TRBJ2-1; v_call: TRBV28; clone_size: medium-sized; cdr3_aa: CASSLRTSAYNEQFF
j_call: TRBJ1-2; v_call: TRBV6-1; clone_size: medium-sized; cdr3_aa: CASSLRRGGYGYTF
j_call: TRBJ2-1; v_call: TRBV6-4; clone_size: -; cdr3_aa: CASTPSTGLYNEQFF
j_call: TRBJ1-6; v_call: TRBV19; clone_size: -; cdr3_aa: CASSIDPNTMTGYNSPLHF
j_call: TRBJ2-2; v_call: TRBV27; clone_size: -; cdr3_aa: CASTFYRDRIGELFF
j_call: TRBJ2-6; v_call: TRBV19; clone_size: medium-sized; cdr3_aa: CASSFTPGQTGANVLTF
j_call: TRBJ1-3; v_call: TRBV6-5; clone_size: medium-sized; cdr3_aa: CASSEDRERNTIYF
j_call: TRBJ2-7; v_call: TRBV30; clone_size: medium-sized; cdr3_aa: CALLDRGTLSEQYF
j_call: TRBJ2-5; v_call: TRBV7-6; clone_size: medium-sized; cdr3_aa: CASSLAANLGETQYF
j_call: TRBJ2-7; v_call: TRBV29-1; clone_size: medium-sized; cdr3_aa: CSVEDEGAYEQYF
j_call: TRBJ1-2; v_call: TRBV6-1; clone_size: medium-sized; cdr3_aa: CASSENRGGQTRYGYTF
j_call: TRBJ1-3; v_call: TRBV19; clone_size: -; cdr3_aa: CASSTNRGNTIYF
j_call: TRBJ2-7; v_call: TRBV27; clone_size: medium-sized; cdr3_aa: CASRAGGRDSEQYF
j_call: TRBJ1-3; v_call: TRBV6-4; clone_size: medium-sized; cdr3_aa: CASSPQGAHGIGNTIYF
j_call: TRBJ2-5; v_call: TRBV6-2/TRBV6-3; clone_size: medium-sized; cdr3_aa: CASSYIGGLGETQYF
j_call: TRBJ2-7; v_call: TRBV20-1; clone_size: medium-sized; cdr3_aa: CSARGGTGTYEQYF
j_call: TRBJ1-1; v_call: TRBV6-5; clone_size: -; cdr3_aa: CASSRGGTEAFF
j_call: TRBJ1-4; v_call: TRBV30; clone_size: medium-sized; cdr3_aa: CAWSAETGTNEKLFF
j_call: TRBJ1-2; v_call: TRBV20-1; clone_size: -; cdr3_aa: CSARVQGSGYTF
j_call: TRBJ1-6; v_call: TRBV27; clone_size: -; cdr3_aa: CASSLSWGTGGDYNSPLHF
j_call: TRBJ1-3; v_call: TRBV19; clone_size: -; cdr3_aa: CASTPGGNSGNTIYF
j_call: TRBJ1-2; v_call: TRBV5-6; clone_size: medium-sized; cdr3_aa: CASSSGLYGYTF
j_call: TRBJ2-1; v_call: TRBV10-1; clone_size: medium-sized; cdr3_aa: CASSEYRSLDNEQFF
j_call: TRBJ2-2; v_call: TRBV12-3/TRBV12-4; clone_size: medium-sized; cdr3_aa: CASSLAGRDTGELFF
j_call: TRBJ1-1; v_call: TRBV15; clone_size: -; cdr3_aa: CATSRVRQEGTEAFF
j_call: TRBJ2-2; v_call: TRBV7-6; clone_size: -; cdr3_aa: CASSYQQGAWGELFF
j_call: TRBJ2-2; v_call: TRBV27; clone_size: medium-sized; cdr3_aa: CASSKLAGENTGELFF
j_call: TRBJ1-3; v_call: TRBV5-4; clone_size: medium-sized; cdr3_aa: CASSFHGAGNTIYF
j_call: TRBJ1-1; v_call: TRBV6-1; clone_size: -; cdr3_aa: CASSAPGGPEAFF
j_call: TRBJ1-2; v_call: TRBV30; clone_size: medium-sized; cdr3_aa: CAWSVLGGYGYTF
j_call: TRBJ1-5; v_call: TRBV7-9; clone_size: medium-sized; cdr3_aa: CASSPSLGGFGQPQHF
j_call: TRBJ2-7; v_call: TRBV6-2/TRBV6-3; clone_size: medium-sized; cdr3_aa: CATSRGGPAYEQYF
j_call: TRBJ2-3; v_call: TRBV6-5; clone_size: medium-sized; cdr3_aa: CASSYLQVGGTQYF
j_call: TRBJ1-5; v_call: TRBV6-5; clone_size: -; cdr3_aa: CASSYSPDVKPQHF